This T cell receptor beta chain was identified during a study of blood T cells in healthy people across ages. Germline lookup yields CDR1 SGHRS and CDR2 YFSETQ. With 3 bases clipped from V and 5 bases from J, the junction kept 7 bases outside the gene matches. The CDR3 extends over 15 amino acids. In this sample, this clonotype turned up once. Sample-barcoded 5' priming and a J-beta primer mix drove a second PCR of 7 to 11 cycles. TCRdb processed the 5' RACE reads anew with MiXCR; each CDR3 protein has one entry. This table has fewer than 800,000 distinct CDR3 sequences, 49% appearing once. The material sequenced was blood. The TCR comes from a woman aged 55 to 70 in good health. V usage is TRBV5-1 and J usage is TRBJ2-1; 8 bases map to TRBD2. The CDR3: CASSWNSGTHNEQFF. In nucleotides, the CDR3 is TGCGCCAGCAGCTGGAATAGCGGGACGCACAATGAGCAGTTCTTC.